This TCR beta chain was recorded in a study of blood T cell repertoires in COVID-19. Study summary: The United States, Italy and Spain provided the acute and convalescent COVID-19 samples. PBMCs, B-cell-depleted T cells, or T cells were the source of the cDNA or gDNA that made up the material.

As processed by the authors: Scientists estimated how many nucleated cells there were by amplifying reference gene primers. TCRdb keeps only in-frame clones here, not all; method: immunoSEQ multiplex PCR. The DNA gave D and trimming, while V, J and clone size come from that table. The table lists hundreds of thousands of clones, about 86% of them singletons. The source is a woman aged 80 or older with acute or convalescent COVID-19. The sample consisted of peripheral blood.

CDR3 in amino acids: CASSLERLSQGSGNTIYF. The CDR3, as DNA: TGCGCCAGCAGCCTGGAAAGACTCTCCCAGGGCTCTGGAAACACCATATATTTT. This chain connects TRBV5-1 to TRBJ1-3, with a tentative D call TRBD1 (5 bases). This CDR3 spans 18 amino acids. Per the germline V gene, CDR1 is SGHRS and CDR2 is YFSETQ. V was shortened by 4 bases and J by 0 bases, with 20 bases between the two germline ends.